Presented here are 12 T cell receptor beta chains from one specimen sequenced in a study of T-cell reconstitution after alpha-beta-depleted transplantation in children. Construction of the TCRbeta library involved unique molecular identifiers. MiXCR, applied by TCRdb to the PCR reads, yields one record per CDR3 protein. This sample yields 300,000 to 400,000 distinct CDR3 sequences, of which 15% to 20% are seen a single time; about 41% belongs to the top ten. The starting material was PBMCs, mostly from graft donor cells, obtained 360 days after TCRalphabeta/CD19-depleted stem cell transplant. These receptors originate from a male patient between 2 and 15 years old who had a stem cell transplant for acute lymphoblastic leukemia, so the T cells may come from the graft donor.

The V and J genes are TRBV20-1 and TRBJ2-5, with a possible D match to TRBD1 (6 bases). The germline CDR1 and CDR2 sequences are DFQATT and SNEGSKA (reference sequence). The CDR3 extends over 12 amino acids. Trimming took 5 bases from V and 5 from J, leaving 12 bases between them. CDR3: CSAGTLGETQYF. The CDR3 nucleotides are TGCAGTGCTGGGACACTTGGGGAGACCCAGTACTTC.

This clonotype appeared many times. V is TRBV12-3 or TRBV12-4 and J is TRBJ2-7; D ambiguous. Trimming left V 3 bases short and J 3 bases short, with 15 bases between. There are 15 residues in the CDR3. The CDR3 DNA follows: TGTGCCAGCAGTTTCTTTGTTGCGGCTTTCTACGAGCAGTACTTC. Protein: CASSFFVAAFYEQYF.

The CDR3 here is CASSQNLRETQYF. For the CDR3, the DNA is TGTGCCAGCAGCCAGAACCTCAGGGAGACCCAGTACTTC. The chain joins TRBV14 to TRBJ2-5; D uncertain. Trimming cost V 3 bases and J 5 bases, with 10 bases left between them. The V gene's germline CDR1 is SGHDN and CDR2 FVKESK. The CDR3 contains 13 residues.

This clonotype was found a few times. The chain uses TRBV6-1 and TRBJ1-2, with a weak D call TRBD1 (5 bases). The CDR3 length is 14 residues. From germline, CDR1 is MNHNS and CDR2 SASEGT. V lost 6 bases and J 4 bases, leaving 15 bases between the germline ends. CDR3 sequence: CASRIHLGPYGYTF. CDR3 DNA: TGTGCCAGCAGAATCCACCTGGGGCCCTATGGCTACACCTTC.

This clonotype was counted ten times or more. V gene TRBV29-1 combines with J gene TRBJ2-1; D is undetermined. The V gene lost 4 bases and the J gene lost 3 bases, with 7 bases spanning the gap. Germline loops: CDR1 SQVTM, CDR2 ANQGSEA. The CDR3 is 12 residues long. The CDR3: CSVADGYNEQFF. Here the CDR3 DNA reads TGCAGCGTTGCGGACGGCTACAATGAGCAGTTCTTC.

This clonotype was counted a single time. This chain links TRBV11-2 with TRBJ2-7; 10 nucleotides align to TRBD1. CDR3 length equals 13 residues. V dropped 8 bases and J dropped 3; count of bases not matched to a gene: 4. The germline V gene has CDR1 SGHAT and CDR2 FQNNGV. The CDR3 loop reads CASGRTGGYEQYF. CDR3 bases: TGTGCCAGCGGTAGGACAGGGGGCTACGAGCAGTACTTC.

The chain couples TRBV20-1 to TRBJ2-1; D is unclear. The V gene's germline CDR1 is DFQATT and CDR2 SNEGSKA (reference sequence). This CDR3 comprises 10 residues. The germline V and J ends were trimmed by 5 bases and 4 bases, with 3 bases remaining between them. Written as DNA, the CDR3 is TGCAGTGCTTTTTACAATGAGCAGTTCTTC. This codes for CSAFYNEQFF.

This clonotype was detected many times. In DNA, the CDR3 is TGTGCCAGCAGTTTACGGAACCCAGAGACCCAGTACTTC. Residues: CASSLRNPETQYF. The chain employs TRBV12-3 or TRBV12-4 and TRBJ2-5; no reliable D call. V lost 2 bases to trimming and J lost 4 bases, with 8 bases between them. The length of the CDR3 is 13 residues.

This clonotype appeared a few times. The chain is built from TRBV6-1 and TRBJ2-1, with 8 bases aligning to TRBD2. Germline values: CDR1 MNHNS, CDR2 SASEGT. The J segment lost 3 bases and the V segment lost 9 bases, leaving 7 bases of the junction unmatched. The CDR3 contains 14 residues. CDR3: CASQSGRGYNEQFF. As DNA, the CDR3 is TGTGCCAGTCAAAGCGGGAGAGGCTACAATGAGCAGTTCTTC.

The V call is TRBV4-2, the J call TRBJ1-1; 10 bases are a match to TRBD1. CDR3 length equals 16 residues. Germline V gene lookup returns CDR1 LGHNA and CDR2 YNFKEQ. Trimming took 3 bases from V and 12 from J; bases not matched to a gene: 16. The chain's CDR3 is CASSHRDRGDTMATFF. The CDR3 DNA reads TGTGCCAGCAGCCACCGGGACAGGGGAGATACTATGGCAACTTTCTTT.

The chain links TRBV20-1 to TRBJ2-3, with no clear D. Germline-derived CDR1 and CDR2 are DFQATT and SNEGSKA (reference sequence). The CDR3 has 15 amino acids. V gave up 1 base and J gave up 0 bases, with 11 bases separating them. In DNA form, the CDR3 reads TGCAGTGCTAGAGTCCTCGGGCCTAGCACAGATACGCAGTATTTT. Residues: CSARVLGPSTDTQYF.

Ten or more counts support this clonotype. The V gene is TRBV2, the J gene TRBJ2-1, with 8 nucleotides matching TRBD2. The CDR3 is made up of 18 amino acids. J lost 8 bases, V lost 3 bases, and 18 bases had no gene match. Germline V gene sequence: CDR1 SNHLY, CDR2 FYNNEI. CDR3 sequence reads: CASSDSLPAGETNYEQFF. DNA of the CDR3: TGTGCCAGCAGTGACTCACTCCCAGCGGGAGAAACAAACTATGAGCAGTTCTTC.